Shown below are 29 T cell receptor beta chains from a single sample sequenced in a study of blood T cell repertoires in COVID-19. Libraries were prepared by immunoSEQ multiplex PCR; TCRdb keeps only in-frame clonotypes and omits some of them. This table has about 160,000 clones, around 82% appearing once. Sequences were obtained from peripheral blood. These receptor sequences come from a woman between 40 and 55 years old with COVID-19, enrolled during active disease.

This sequence joins TRBV15 and TRBJ2-7; D is uncertain. Trimming cost V 0 bases and J 2 bases, with 11 bases left between them. The germline gives CDR1 LNHNV, CDR2 YYDKDF (reference sequence). The CDR3 covers 15 residues. This chain's CDR3 is CATSRDRTATYEQYF. DNA for the CDR3: TGTGCCACCAGCAGAGATAGAACTGCCACCTACGAGCAGTACTTC.

The rearrangement links TRBV30 to TRBJ1-1, with D possibly being TRBD1 (6 bases). The CDR3 runs 14 residues. V lost 0 bases and J lost 5, with 13 bases in between. In germline, CDR1 is GTSNPN, CDR2 SVGIG (reference sequence). The CDR3 DNA sequence: TGTGCCTGGAGTGTACAGGGCCTGGGAACTGAAGCTTTCTTT. It specifies CAWSVQGLGTEAFF.

This clone was detected once. The chain joins TRBV7-8 to TRBJ1-2; the match to TRBD1 covers 11 bases. The CDR3 sequence is 17 residues long. With V trimmed by 1 base and J by 0 bases, 4 bases remained unmatched. CDR1 and CDR2 (germline): SGHVS, FQNEAQ. CDR3 protein: CASSLVGTGGPNYGYTF. The CDR3 DNA follows: TGTGCCAGCAGCTTAGTAGGGACAGGGGGTCCTAACTATGGCTACACCTTC.

The chain links TRBV5-1 to TRBJ2-7; no reliable D call. V was pared by 4 bases and J by 3 bases, with 17 bases between. Germline lookup yields CDR1 SGHRS and CDR2 YFSETQ. The CDR3 extends over 15 amino acids. This chain's CDR3 is CASSLVLGRNYEQYF. Written as DNA, the CDR3 is TGCGCCAGCAGCCTAGTCCTCGGAAGAAACTACGAGCAGTACTTC.

The rearrangement uses TRBV19 and TRBJ2-3; 8 bases are shared with TRBD2. Germline V gene data show CDR1 as LNHDA and CDR2 as SQIVND (reference sequence). CDR3 length: 15 amino acids. V lost 10 bases, J lost 6 bases, and 15 bases stayed unmatched. The CDR3 spells CATRGVAGRGDTQYF. Here the CDR3 DNA reads TGTGCCACACGGGGGGTAGCGGGAAGGGGCGATACGCAGTATTTT.

This clone was counted a single time. The V gene is TRBV7-2, the J gene TRBJ1-1, with D uncertain. Germline CDR1 and CDR2: SGHTA and FQGNSA. The CDR3 loop spans 15 amino acids. Deletions cut 3 bases from V and 4 bases from J, with 15 bases between. The CDR3 reads CASSFSGRFITEAFF. The DNA of the CDR3 is TGTGCCAGCAGCTTTTCTGGGCGCTTTATCACTGAAGCTTTCTTT.

The genes are TRBV2 and TRBJ1-5; 10 nucleotides align to TRBD1. Germline V gene sequence: CDR1 SNHLY, CDR2 FYNNEI. The CDR3 is 16 amino acids. The ends lost 7 bases at V and 6 bases at J; junction bases unmatched: 12. CDR3 coding DNA: TGTGCCAGCAAACGACAAGGCGGACAGGGGGGTCAGCCCCAGCATTTT. Protein product: CASKRQGGQGGQPQHF.

The chain links TRBV3-1 (or the pseudogene TRBV3-2) to TRBJ1-6; no clear D gene. CDR3 size: 16 residues. Germline lookup yields CDR1 LGHDT and CDR2 YNNKEL (reference sequence). V lost 6 bases, J lost 0 bases, and 12 bases lay in between. The CDR3 loop is CASRPTHSSYNSPLHF. The CDR3 DNA is TGTGCCAGCAGACCAACCCACAGCTCCTATAATTCACCCCTCCACTTT.

This clone was counted once. The CDR3 DNA follows: TGTGCCAGCAATCGGGCTGAAGCTTTCTTT. Residues: CASNRAEAFF. The chain uses TRBV5-4 and TRBJ1-1, with no clear D. The CDR3 length is 10 residues. CDR1 is SGHNT and CDR2 is YYREEE in the germline V gene (reference sequence). V lost 6 bases to trimming and J lost 6 bases, with 6 bases between them.

V gene TRBV11-2 combines with J gene TRBJ2-7, with unresolved D. CDR3 length: 17 amino acids. CDR1 is SGHAT, CDR2 FQNNGV, per germline. The V and J ends lost 4 bases and 3 bases respectively, with 22 bases between them. In DNA, the CDR3 is TGTGCCAGCAGCTCTCAGAGATTAGCTGGTCTGAACTACGAGCAGTACGTC. This translates into CASSSQRLAGLNYEQYV.

The chain is built from TRBV7-3 and TRBJ1-3, with TRBD1 identical over 10 bases. Germline V gene data show CDR1 as SGHTA and CDR2 as FQGTGA. J lost 6 bases, V lost 4 bases, and 3 bases had no gene match. This CDR3 contains 14 residues. The CDR3 here is CASSSGQGENTIYF. CDR3 bases: TGTGCCAGCAGCTCCGGACAGGGGGAAAACACCATATATTTT.

V is TRBV5-4 and J is TRBJ1-1; 7 nucleotides agree with TRBD1. The V gene's germline CDR1 is SGHNT and CDR2 YYREEE (reference sequence). Trimming cost V 0 bases and J 3 bases; bases outside gene matches: 2. The CDR3 consists of 14 residues. CDR3 DNA sequence: TGTGCCAGCAGCTTGGTTGACAGGGACACTGAAGCTTTCTTT. This sequence encodes CASSLVDRDTEAFF.

The J gene is TRBJ2-7, the V gene TRBV18; D perhaps matches TRBD2 (6 bases). CDR1 and CDR2 (germline): KGHSH, LQKENI. V was clipped by 3 bases and J by 6 bases, with 21 bases between them. The length of the CDR3 is 16 residues. As DNA, the CDR3 is TGTGCCAGCTCACCGTCACCGACCACCCGGGGAGGCGAGCAGTACGTC. Its translation is CASSPSPTTRGGEQYV.

This chain joins TRBV2 and TRBJ1-5; 7 bases map to TRBD1. The V and J ends lost 6 bases and 6 bases, in that order; junction bases with no gene match: 8. CDR3 length equals 14 residues. Germline V lookup: CDR1 SNHLY, CDR2 FYNNEI. The CDR3 nucleotides read TGTGCCAGCAGCCCAAAGGGGGCGGGTCAGCCCCAGCATTTT. Its protein is CASSPKGAGQPQHF.

V and J are TRBV10-1 and TRBJ2-2; D call uncertain. V was clipped by 3 bases and J by 5 bases, with 10 bases between them. Germline V gene sequence: CDR1 WNHNN, CDR2 SYGVQD (reference sequence). This CDR3 is built from 14 residues. The CDR3 DNA follows: TGCGCCAGCAGTGAAAGTCCAACTACCGGGGAGCTGTTTTTT. This translates into CASSESPTTGELFF.

A few counts support this clone. The chain uses TRBV7-9 and TRBJ1-1, with D perhaps TRBD1 (6 bases). Germline CDR1 is SEHNR and CDR2 is FQNEAQ (reference sequence). CDR3 length: 13 residues. Deletions cut 7 bases from V and 7 bases from J, with 16 bases between. CDR3 DNA sequence: TGTGCCAGCACCCCGGACAGTGACGGTGAAGCTTTCTTT. As protein: CASTPDSDGEAFF.

The rearrangement joins TRBV5-6 to TRBJ1-2; 7 nucleotides match TRBD1. V trimming: 2 bases; J trimming: 1 base; junction bases outside the gene matches: 5. The CDR3 spans 15 residues. Germline V gene data show CDR1 as SGHDT and CDR2 as YYEEEE. CDR3 loop: CASSLYRGGNYGYTF. CDR3 sequence (DNA): TGTGCCAGCAGCTTATACAGGGGAGGTAACTATGGCTACACCTTC.

J is TRBJ1-2 and V is TRBV7-2; D is uncertain. The CDR3 spans 16 residues. The germline V and J ends were trimmed by 1 base and 4 bases, with 16 bases remaining between them. Germline-derived CDR1 and CDR2 are SGHTA and FQGNSA. CDR3 sequence (DNA): TGTGCCAGCAGCTTAGGCCCTCGGAGGACGATCTATGGCTACACCTTC. Its translation is CASSLGPRRTIYGYTF.

This clone was seen only a few times. J is TRBJ1-5 and V is TRBV6-6, with 10 bases aligning to TRBD1. The length of the CDR3 is 14 residues. V lost 7 bases, J lost 4 bases, and 4 bases stayed unmatched. Looked up from germline, CDR1 is MNHNY and CDR2 is SVGAGI (reference sequence). CDR3 loop: CASTPGQGNQPQHF. In DNA form, the CDR3 reads TGTGCCAGCACCCCGGGACAGGGGAATCAGCCCCAGCATTTT.

The chain has TRBV4-1 and TRBJ1-4, with a weak D call TRBD1 (5 bases). The CDR3 runs to 16 residues. Germline V gene lookup returns CDR1 MGHRA and CDR2 YSYEKL. Trimming pared 0 bases from V and 8 bases from J, leaving 16 bases between. DNA of the CDR3: TGCGCCAGCAGCCAAGAAGAAGGACAAAAGGTCGAAAAACTGTTTTTT. Its translation is CASSQEEGQKVEKLFF.

This clone was picked up a small number of times. The V call is TRBV28, the J call TRBJ2-2; the D is unclear. This CDR3 contains 12 residues. Germline CDR1 and CDR2: MDHEN and SYDVKM. V was pared by 6 bases and J by 4 bases, with 6 bases between. This chain's CDR3 is CASSRFTGELFF. CDR3 in DNA: TGTGCCAGCAGCAGATTCACCGGGGAGCTGTTTTTT.

The rearrangement uses TRBV19 and TRBJ1-1; 8 bases match TRBD1. Trimming cost V 2 bases and J 8 bases; bases outside gene matches: 7. CDR3 length: 14 amino acids. Germline V gives CDR1 LNHDA, CDR2 SQIVND (reference sequence). The CDR3 DNA follows: TGTGCCAGTAGTATAAAGACAGGGGAACTCGAAGCTTTCTTT. Protein: CASSIKTGELEAFF.

The V call is TRBV3-1 (or the pseudogene TRBV3-2), the J call TRBJ2-5, with 7 bases lining up with TRBD2. V gave up 0 bases and J gave up 4 bases; unmatched junction bases: 8. Germline V gene sequence: CDR1 LGHDT, CDR2 YNNKEL (reference sequence). The CDR3 extends over 16 amino acids. The CDR3: CASSQDLLAVAETQYF. CDR3 sequence (DNA): TGTGCCAGCAGCCAAGATTTGCTAGCGGTAGCAGAGACCCAGTACTTC.

The chain couples TRBV25-1 to TRBJ2-3; D call uncertain. Deletions cut 2 bases from V and 3 bases from J, with 12 bases between. Germline assignment: CDR1 MGHDK and CDR2 SYGVNS. CDR3 size: 15 residues. The CDR3 nucleotides read TGTGCCAGCAGTGAAGGCAGAGGTCCGACAGATACGCAGTATTTT. This translates into CASSEGRGPTDTQYF.

This rearrangement joins TRBV2 to TRBJ1-1; D is uncertain. The CDR3 covers 13 residues. Germline V gives CDR1 SNHLY, CDR2 FYNNEI. The V end was cut by 8 bases, the J end by 0 bases, with 10 bases between. CDR3 sequence reads: CASLRLMNTEAFF. The CDR3 nucleotides are TGTGCCAGCCTCAGATTAATGAACACTGAAGCTTTCTTT.

The chain couples TRBV6-1 to TRBJ2-7, with a tentative D call TRBD2 (6 bases). Looked up from germline, CDR1 is MNHNS and CDR2 is SASEGT. The V end lost 3 bases, the J end lost 2 bases, and 14 bases lay between the germline ends. This CDR3 has 15 amino acids. The DNA of the CDR3 is TGTGCCAGCAGTGAGTTGTCTAGCGATCCCTACGAGCAGTACTTC. Residues: CASSELSSDPYEQYF.

V and J are TRBV27 and TRBJ1-4; no reliable D call. CDR3 size: 14 residues. Germline-derived CDR1 and CDR2 are MNHEY and SMNVEV (reference sequence). The germline V and J ends were trimmed by 9 bases and 0 bases, with 11 bases remaining between them. DNA for the CDR3: TGTGCCAGTAGTACTCATGCAACTAATGAAAAACTGTTTTTT. Translated, it gives CASSTHATNEKLFF.

V gene TRBV28 combines with J gene TRBJ1-2; the match to TRBD1 covers 9 bases. The CDR3 is made up of 16 amino acids. V lost 6 bases and J lost 3; bases outside the gene matches: 11. Germline assignment: CDR1 MDHEN and CDR2 SYDVKM. The CDR3 DNA sequence: TGTGCCAGCAGCACGGGACCCGGGACAGGGCACTATGGCTACACCTTC. This sequence encodes CASSTGPGTGHYGYTF.

This clone has only a few counts. The rearrangement links TRBV28 to TRBJ2-7; D might be TRBD2 (6 bases). This CDR3 comprises 16 residues. The germline V gene has CDR1 MDHEN and CDR2 SYDVKM. The V and J ends lost 6 bases and 2 bases respectively, with 20 bases between them. CDR3 sequence reads: CASSTLGVSGPYEQYF. The CDR3 region has the DNA TGTGCCAGCAGCACCCTGGGGGTTAGCGGACCCTACGAGCAGTACTTC. Based on the CDR3 plus reference TRBV28 and TRBJ2-7, the full variable domain is DVKVTQSSRYLVKRTGEKVFLECVQDMDHENMFWYRQDPGLGLRLIYFSYDVKMKEKGDIPEGYSVSREKKERFSLILESASTNQTSMYLCASSTLGVSGPYEQYFGPGTRLTVT.